Listed below are T cell receptor beta chains from one sample, sequenced in a study of T cells in Graves' hyperthyroidism and ophthalmopathy. MiXCR, run by TCRdb on the multiplex PCR reads, gives a single entry per CDR3 protein. Of about 400,000 distinct CDR3 sequences in the sample, 20% to 30% are singletons; the top ten hold more than 60%. The material sequenced was blood. The origin of the receptors is a man aged 50 or older with Graves' hyperthyroidism. CDR3s include the opening cysteine and the closing phenylalanine or tryptophan. Fields, in order: clone size, D gene, V gene, J gene, CDR3 length, CDR3 DNA, CDR3 protein. D genes are given only for firm matches. Some rows mark clone size as missing; the rest say once, few, many or name a class of expanded clone.

clone_size: few; d_call: -; v_call: TRBV6-1; j_call: TRBJ1-1; cdr3_length: 21; cdr3_nt: TGTGCCAGCAGTAAAATACCAAAGATTGACAGCGGGGAAGGAAAGGACACTGAAGCTTTCTTT; cdr3_aa: CASSKIPKIDSGEGKDTEAFF
clone_size: -; d_call: TRBD1; v_call: TRBV5-5; j_call: TRBJ2-5; cdr3_length: 15; cdr3_nt: TGTGCCAGCAGCAGATCCGGGACAGAAAAAGAGACCCAGTACTTC; cdr3_aa: CASSRSGTEKETQYF
clone_size: few; d_call: TRBD2; v_call: TRBV19; j_call: TRBJ2-7; cdr3_length: 15; cdr3_nt: TGTGCCAGTAGTATCACTAGCGGGAGCTCCTACGAGCAGTACTTC; cdr3_aa: CASSITSGSSYEQYF
clone_size: -; d_call: TRBD2; v_call: TRBV19; j_call: TRBJ2-7; cdr3_length: 14; cdr3_nt: TGTGCCGCCAGACTAGCGGGAGGTACCTACGAGCAGTACTTC; cdr3_aa: CAARLAGGTYEQYF
clone_size: -; d_call: -; v_call: TRBV27; j_call: TRBJ2-4; cdr3_length: 17; cdr3_nt: TGTGCCAGCAGTTTATCGCTTTTTAGTAGTGAGAAAAACATTCAGTACTTC; cdr3_aa: CASSLSLFSSEKNIQYF
clone_size: many; d_call: -; v_call: TRBV28; j_call: TRBJ1-1; cdr3_length: 14; cdr3_nt: TGTGCCAGCAGTTTGGAGGGGGAGAACACTGAAGCTTTCTTT; cdr3_aa: CASSLEGENTEAFF
clone_size: once; d_call: TRBD2; v_call: TRBV2; j_call: TRBJ2-5; cdr3_length: 16; cdr3_nt: TGTGCCAGCAGTGAACTCGGGACTAGCAGACAAGAGACCCAGTACTTC; cdr3_aa: CASSELGTSRQETQYF
clone_size: -; d_call: -; v_call: TRBV27; j_call: TRBJ2-2; cdr3_length: 15; cdr3_nt: TGTGCCAGCAGAAGACAGCCCCAGGGGACCGGGGAGCTGTTTTTT; cdr3_aa: CASRRQPQGTGELFF
clone_size: few; d_call: -; v_call: TRBV7-9; j_call: TRBJ2-1; cdr3_length: 12; cdr3_nt: TGTGCCAGCAGCACCCAGTATCATGAGCAGTTCTTC; cdr3_aa: CASSTQYHEQFF
clone_size: many; d_call: TRBD1; v_call: TRBV29-1; j_call: TRBJ1-1; cdr3_length: 13; cdr3_nt: TGCAGCGTTGCGACAGGGGTTGTCACTGAAGCTTTCTTT; cdr3_aa: CSVATGVVTEAFF
clone_size: -; d_call: -; v_call: TRBV12-3/TRBV12-4; j_call: TRBJ2-7; cdr3_length: 12; cdr3_nt: TGTGCCAGCAGCGGACACCTCTACGAGCAGTACTTC; cdr3_aa: CASSGHLYEQYF
clone_size: few; d_call: TRBD1; v_call: TRBV3-1; j_call: TRBJ2-5; cdr3_length: 15; cdr3_nt: TGTGCCAGCAGCCAGGGACAGCTCAGCCAAGAGACCCAGTACTTC; cdr3_aa: CASSQGQLSQETQYF
clone_size: few; d_call: -; v_call: TRBV10-1; j_call: TRBJ1-2; cdr3_length: 14; cdr3_nt: TGCGCCAGCAGTGAGCGTGGGGAACTCTATGGCTACACCTTC; cdr3_aa: CASSERGELYGYTF
clone_size: many; d_call: -; v_call: TRBV28; j_call: TRBJ2-7; cdr3_length: 12; cdr3_nt: TGTGCCAGCAGGTTAAGCTCCTACGAGCAGTACTTC; cdr3_aa: CASRLSSYEQYF
clone_size: few; d_call: -; v_call: TRBV30; j_call: TRBJ2-1; cdr3_length: 14; cdr3_nt: TGTGCCTCCACCCCACCCGCGGCCTACAATGAGCAGTTCTTC; cdr3_aa: CASTPPAAYNEQFF
clone_size: -; d_call: -; v_call: TRBV19; j_call: TRBJ2-4; cdr3_length: 15; cdr3_nt: TGTGCCAGTAGTATAAAGGAGATAGCCAAAAACATTCAGTACTTC; cdr3_aa: CASSIKEIAKNIQYF
clone_size: -; d_call: TRBD1; v_call: TRBV6-1; j_call: TRBJ2-7; cdr3_length: 13; cdr3_nt: TGTGCCAGCAGTTCCGCGGACAGGGCCGAGCAGTACTTC; cdr3_aa: CASSSADRAEQYF
clone_size: many; d_call: -; v_call: TRBV5-1; j_call: TRBJ2-2; cdr3_length: 16; cdr3_nt: TGCGCCAGCAGCTTGGCGGATCTATGGAACACCGGGGAGCTGTTTTTT; cdr3_aa: CASSLADLWNTGELFF
clone_size: -; d_call: TRBD1; v_call: TRBV7-2; j_call: TRBJ2-1; cdr3_length: 15; cdr3_nt: TGTGCCAGCAGCTGGAACCCGGGACAGGGCAATGAGCAGTTCTTC; cdr3_aa: CASSWNPGQGNEQFF
clone_size: few; d_call: TRBD1; v_call: TRBV5-5; j_call: TRBJ2-7; cdr3_length: 15; cdr3_nt: TGTGCCAGCAGTTCGGACAGGGGGCGTTCCTACGAGCAGTACTTC; cdr3_aa: CASSSDRGRSYEQYF
clone_size: -; d_call: -; v_call: TRBV7-8; j_call: TRBJ1-4; cdr3_length: 14; cdr3_nt: TGTGCCAGCTCTCAGACAGCGAGAAATGAAAAACTGTTTTTT; cdr3_aa: CASSQTARNEKLFF
clone_size: few; d_call: -; v_call: TRBV6-1; j_call: TRBJ1-5; cdr3_length: 12; cdr3_nt: TGTGCCAGCTCCCGGGTCAATCAGCCCCAGCATTTT; cdr3_aa: CASSRVNQPQHF
clone_size: few; d_call: -; v_call: TRBV12-3/TRBV12-4; j_call: TRBJ2-3; cdr3_length: 16; cdr3_nt: TGTGCCAGCACCCCCAATAGGGGGAGTTCTTCGGATACGCAGTATTTT; cdr3_aa: CASTPNRGSSSDTQYF
clone_size: -; d_call: -; v_call: TRBV20-1; j_call: TRBJ2-3; cdr3_length: 14; cdr3_nt: TGCAGTGCTAGTTTCGAGCGAGTGGGGGATACGCAGTATTTT; cdr3_aa: CSASFERVGDTQYF
clone_size: -; d_call: -; v_call: TRBV30; j_call: TRBJ2-7; cdr3_length: 11; cdr3_nt: TGTGCCTGGAGTGCGAGGGATAAGCAGCACTTC; cdr3_aa: CAWSARDKQHF
clone_size: few; d_call: TRBD2; v_call: TRBV27; j_call: TRBJ2-3; cdr3_length: 20; cdr3_nt: TGTGCCAGCAGTTTAACCGGGACTAGCGGGAGGGTCACTAGCACAGATACGCAGTATTTT; cdr3_aa: CASSLTGTSGRVTSTDTQYF
clone_size: few; d_call: -; v_call: TRBV24-1; j_call: TRBJ2-5; cdr3_length: 12; cdr3_nt: TGTGCCACCAGTGATATCCAAGAGACCCAGTACTTC; cdr3_aa: CATSDIQETQYF
clone_size: -; d_call: TRBD1; v_call: TRBV10-3; j_call: TRBJ2-2; cdr3_length: 15; cdr3_nt: TGTGCCATCAGCTACGGACAGGGGGGCACCGGGGAGCTGTTTTTT; cdr3_aa: CAISYGQGGTGELFF